This T cell receptor (beta chain) comes out of a study of graft-versus-host responses after intestinal transplantation. The study, taken as a whole, reports: Across patients carrying graft-donor T cell macrochimerism, allografts held high graft-versus-host to host-versus-graft clonal ratios.

The CDR3 runs 13 residues. With V trimmed by 6 bases and J by 5 bases, 6 bases remained unmatched. Germline CDR1 and CDR2: MNHNS and SASEGT. This clone showed up just once. Its specificity is not known. Only in-frame clones appear in the TCRdb table, and some are missing; sequencing was by immunoSEQ multiplex PCR. The table records more than 80,000 clones, about 88% of them present only once. Sequencing used unstimulated CD4+ T cells sorted from spleen or lymph node cells, obtained before intestinal transplant. The chain carries TRBV6-1 and TRBJ2-5, with 7 bases lining up with TRBD2. This TCR was recovered from a human donor who received an intestinal transplant. The CDR3 region is CASRRQGGETQYF. The CDR3 bases are TGTGCCAGCAGACGGCAGGGAGGGGAGACCCAGTACTTC.